This T cell receptor (beta chain) comes out of a study of spatial heterogeneity in lung cancer. The overall study: Beta-chain sequences consistently outnumbered alpha-chain sequences in detection. Every unique TCR and UMI combination, on average, appeared more than ten times in raw reads. Study-wide results and limits: Mutation tallies in tumors tracked expanded intratumoral alpha and beta TCR counts.

This clonotype ranks as medium-sized. Its specificity is unknown. Specified time point: sample taken at primary tumor resection. From tumor, nontumor lung or frozen PBMC, whole RNA was taken unsorted for sequencing. Trimming stripped 0 bases from V and 6 bases from J, with 4 bases between. This CDR3 spans 11 amino acids. CDR1 and CDR2 (germline): GTSNPN, SVGIG (reference sequence). Individual TCR cDNA molecules each bore their own unique molecular identifier. TCRdb re-called the 5' RACE reads through MiXCR, storing one row per CDR3 protein. The table shows about 24,000 distinct CDR3 sequences, with around 10% occurring only once.

J is TRBJ2-3 and V is TRBV30; the D is unclear. The TCR originated in a male donor with early-stage non-small cell lung cancer. The sequenced sample was lung tumor tissue, obtained at surgery. CDR3 in amino acids: CAWSVRDTQYF. The CDR3 DNA follows: TGTGCCTGGAGTGTACGGGATACGCAGTATTTT. Full variable domain (remainder filled in from reference TRBV30 and TRBJ2-3): SQTIHQWPATLVQPVGSPLSLECTVEGTSNPNLYWYRQAAGRGLQLLFYSVGIGQISSEVPQNLSASRPQDRQFILSSKKLLLSDSGFYLCAWSVRDTQYFGPGTRLTVL.